This T cell receptor beta chain was captured by sequencing in a study of a mutant IDH1 vaccine in newly diagnosed glioma. The overall study: Either 4-6 weeks after radiotherapy alone or alongside temozolomide, vaccination was begun. Former treatment meant radiotherapy, temozolomide, or both; the majority had gotten both.

About this clone itself: Its antigen is as yet unknown.

Germline CDR1 and CDR2: SGHRS and YFSETQ. V was trimmed by 2 bases and J by 0 bases, leaving 2 bases between them. This CDR3 spans 12 amino acids. Clones were sequenced by immunoSEQ multiplex PCR, and TCRdb holds only the in-frame ones, with some missing. Of about 26,000 clones listed, 79% were seen once; the top ten hold 7.2%. The time point is: week 5, during vaccination. Each dose delivered 300 ug of mutant IDH1 20-mer peptide subcutaneously with imiquimod. The clonotype comes from a man aged 35 to 55 with glioma. Some clones in this sample may be carry-over from other donors' samples. This sequence joins TRBV5-1 and TRBJ2-5; D not certain. The material sequenced was PBMCs, taken from a glioma patient whose treatment included an IDH1 peptide vaccine. As DNA, the CDR3 is TGCGCCAGCAGCTTTGACCAAGAGACCCAGTACTTC. Protein sequence: CASSFDQETQYF.